A selection of T cell receptor beta chains follows, all from one sample in a study of shared clonotypes between healthy human individuals. Using immunoSEQ multiplex PCR, the repertoire was profiled, and TCRdb retains in-frame clones only, with some absent. The sample has roughly 2,000,000 clones; 80% to 95% are singletons. Sequencing was performed on naive CD8+ T cells from PBMCs. All receptors come from a man aged 18 to 29 in good health. Some clones in this sample may be carry-over from other donors' samples. Both conserved end residues are trimmed from each CDR3. Each record gives: V gene, J gene, CDR3 protein.

>TRBV7-6|TRBJ1-1
ASRAENTEAF
>TRBV7-9|TRBJ2-5
ASSSPGWEGPKTQY
>TRBV28|TRBJ2-1
ASKTSGPYNEQF
>TRBV2|TRBJ2-1
ASSEITNVNEQF
>TRBV4-2|TRBJ2-2
ASSQDPPGELF
>TRBV5-1|TRBJ1-2
ASSLWGQDYGYT
>TRBV7-2|TRBJ2-3
ASSLLRGSSTDTQY
>TRBV15|TRBJ2-5
ATSPPKGQAPETQY
>TRBV18|TRBJ2-7
ASSPTLAGTVDEQY
>TRBV7-9|TRBJ2-7
ASSPLAEQY
>TRBV6-5|TRBJ1-5
ASSLGGGSNQPQH
>TRBV5-4|TRBJ2-4
ASSDGQTIQY
>TRBV6-6|TRBJ1-1
ASTGTGDTINTEAF
>TRBV19|TRBJ2-7
ASSIVRGSYEQY